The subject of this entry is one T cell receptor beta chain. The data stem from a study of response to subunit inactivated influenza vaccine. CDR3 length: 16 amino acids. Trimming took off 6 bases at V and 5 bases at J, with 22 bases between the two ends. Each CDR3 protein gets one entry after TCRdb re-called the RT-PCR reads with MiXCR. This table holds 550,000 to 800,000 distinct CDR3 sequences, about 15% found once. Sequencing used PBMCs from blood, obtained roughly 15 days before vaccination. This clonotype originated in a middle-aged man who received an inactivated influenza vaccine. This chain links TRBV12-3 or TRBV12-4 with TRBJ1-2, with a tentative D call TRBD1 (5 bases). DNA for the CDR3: TGTGCCAGCAGCACCAGAGGGGCAGGGCTTCCTTATGGCTACACCTTC. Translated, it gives CASSTRGAGLPYGYTF.